Below, one T cell receptor (beta chain) is given with its context. Method: immunoSEQ multiplex PCR; TCRdb's copy keeps in-frame clones and lacks some. The sample yields 2 million to 2.5 million clones, nearly 97% seen once. The germline gives CDR1 SGHRS, CDR2 YFSETQ. With V trimmed by 1 base and J by 6 bases, 5 bases remained unmatched. The CDR3 covers 15 residues. The sample originates from a study of shared clonotypes between healthy human individuals. Turning to the study itself: Those who served as donors were a couple of women and three men between the ages of 18 and 49.

The chain links TRBV5-1 to TRBJ2-1; the match to TRBD1 covers 9 bases. Material: naive CD4+ T cells sorted from blood. Subset reported: CD45RA+ positively selected. The clonotype comes from a man between 18 and 29 years old in good health. CDR3 sequence reads: CASSLPGTGSNEQFF. The CDR3 nucleotides are TGCGCCAGCAGCTTGCCGGGGACAGGGAGCAATGAGCAGTTCTTC. The full variable domain, in which reference TRBV5-1 and TRBJ2-1 provide the parts outside the CDR3, is KAGVTQTPRYLIKTRGQQVTLSCSPISGHRSVSWYQQTPGQGLQFLFEYFSETQRNKGNFPGRFSGRQFSNSRSEMNVSTLELGDSALYLCASSLPGTGSNEQFFGPGTRLTVL.